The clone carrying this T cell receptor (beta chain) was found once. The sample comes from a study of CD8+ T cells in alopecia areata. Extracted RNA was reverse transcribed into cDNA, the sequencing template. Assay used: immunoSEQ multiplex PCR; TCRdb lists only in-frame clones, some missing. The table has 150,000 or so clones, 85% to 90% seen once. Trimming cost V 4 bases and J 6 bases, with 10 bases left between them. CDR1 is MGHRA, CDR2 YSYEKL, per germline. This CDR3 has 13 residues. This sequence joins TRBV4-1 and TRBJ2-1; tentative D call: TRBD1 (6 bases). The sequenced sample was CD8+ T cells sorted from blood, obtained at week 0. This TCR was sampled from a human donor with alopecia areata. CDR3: CASSPPDSNEQFF. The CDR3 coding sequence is TGCGCCAGCAGCCCACCGGACAGCAATGAGCAGTTCTTC.